This entry features one T cell receptor (beta chain) sequence. This specimen belongs to a study of T-cell reconstitution after alpha-beta-depleted transplantation in children. This sample's TCRbeta library carried unique molecular identifier barcodes. TCRdb passed the PCR reads through MiXCR, listing each CDR3 protein once. The sample holds over 550,000 distinct CDR3 sequences, about 10% seen once. The CDR3 loop spans 17 amino acids. Germline V gives CDR1 SGDLS, CDR2 YYNGEE. Germline trimming cut 4 bases from V and 5 bases from J; bases unmatched to any gene: 8. This sample comprised PBMCs from the stem cell graft donor, obtained from the stem cell graft. V gene TRBV9 combines with J gene TRBJ2-1; 14 positions agree with TRBD2. This clonotype was obtained from a human donor who donated a stem cell graft to a child with acute myeloid leukemia. CDR3 loop: CASSLGPGLAGDNEQFF. DNA for the CDR3: TGTGCCAGCAGCCTGGGGCCGGGACTAGCGGGAGACAATGAGCAGTTCTTC.